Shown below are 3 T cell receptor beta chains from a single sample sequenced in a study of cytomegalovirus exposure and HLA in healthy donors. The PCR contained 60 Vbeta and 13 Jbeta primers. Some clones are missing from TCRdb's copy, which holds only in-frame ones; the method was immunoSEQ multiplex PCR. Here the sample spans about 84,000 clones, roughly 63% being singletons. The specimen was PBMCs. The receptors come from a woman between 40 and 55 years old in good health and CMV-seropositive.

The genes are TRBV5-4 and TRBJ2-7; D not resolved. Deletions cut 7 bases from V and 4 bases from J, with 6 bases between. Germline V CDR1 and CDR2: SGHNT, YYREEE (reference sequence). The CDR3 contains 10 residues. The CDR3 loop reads CASHGYEQYF. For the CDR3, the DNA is TGTGCCAGCCACGGGTACGAGCAGTACTTC.

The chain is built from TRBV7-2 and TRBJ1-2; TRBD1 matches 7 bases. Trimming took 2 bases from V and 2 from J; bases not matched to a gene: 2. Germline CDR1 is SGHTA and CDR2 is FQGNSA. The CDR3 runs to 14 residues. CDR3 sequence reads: CASSLLGQNYGYTF. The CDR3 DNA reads TGTGCCAGCAGCTTATTGGGACAGAACTATGGCTACACCTTC.

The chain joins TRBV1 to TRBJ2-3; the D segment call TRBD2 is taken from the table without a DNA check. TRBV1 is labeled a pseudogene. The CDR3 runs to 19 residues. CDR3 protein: CTSSQPGTSGRGGTDTQYF. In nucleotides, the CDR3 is TGCACCAGCAGCCAGCCCGGGACTAGCGGGAGGGGGGGCACAGATACGCAGTATTTT.